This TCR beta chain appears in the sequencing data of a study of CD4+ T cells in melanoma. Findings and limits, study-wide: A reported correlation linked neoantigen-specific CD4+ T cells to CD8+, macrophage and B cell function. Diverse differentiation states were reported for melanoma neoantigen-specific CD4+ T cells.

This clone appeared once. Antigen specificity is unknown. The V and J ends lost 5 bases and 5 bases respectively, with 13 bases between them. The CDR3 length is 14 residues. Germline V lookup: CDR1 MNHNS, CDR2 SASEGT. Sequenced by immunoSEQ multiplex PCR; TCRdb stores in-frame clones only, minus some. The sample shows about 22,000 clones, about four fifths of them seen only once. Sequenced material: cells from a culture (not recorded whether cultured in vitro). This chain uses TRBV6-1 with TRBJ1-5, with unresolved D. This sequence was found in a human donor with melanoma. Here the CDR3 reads CASSRRRTYQPQHF. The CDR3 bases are TGTGCCAGCAGTCGCCGCAGAACATATCAGCCCCAGCATTTT.